This T cell receptor (beta chain) comes out of a study of blood T cell repertoires in COVID-19. Trimming cost V 0 bases and J 6 bases; bases outside gene matches: 3. The CDR3 is 15 residues long. Germline CDR1 SGHNT, CDR2 YENEEA. Produced via immunoSEQ multiplex PCR; TCRdb's table is partial and in-frame only. The sample consists of 140,000 to 150,000 clones, roughly three quarters of them appearing once. The receptor's source is a man aged 55 to 70 with acute or convalescent COVID-19. Sequencing was carried out using peripheral blood. V is TRBV11-3 and J is TRBJ2-1; TRBD2 matches 9 bases. CDR3 region: CASSLDSGRSNEQFF. The CDR3 bases are TGTGCCAGCAGCTTAGACAGCGGGAGGAGCAATGAGCAGTTCTTC.